These 27 T cell receptor beta chains were sequenced from one sample in a study of shared clonotypes between healthy human individuals. Assay used: immunoSEQ multiplex PCR; TCRdb lists only in-frame clones, some missing. This table has around 2,100,000 clones, about 95% appearing once. Positive CCR7 selection of CD45RO-negative cells yielded the naive CD8 cells, and terminally differentiated effector memory CD45RA+ cells were excluded. The sequencing sample was made of naive CD8+ T cells sorted from blood. Receptors originate from a man aged 18 to 29 in good health.

This CDR3 is CASSPWGGQETQYF. CDR3 nucleotides: TGTGCCAGCAGCCCTTGGGGGGGACAAGAGACCCAGTACTTC. This chain links TRBV7-9 with TRBJ2-5; 7 nucleotides line up with TRBD2. V was pared by 5 bases and J by 2 bases, with 5 bases of the junction left unmatched. This CDR3 spans 14 amino acids. Germline V gene sequence: CDR1 SEHNR, CDR2 FQNEAQ (reference sequence).

The genes are TRBV4-3 and TRBJ1-2; D is unclear. Germline CDR1 LGHNA, CDR2 YSLEER. The CDR3 length is 14 residues. V was pared by 0 bases and J by 4 bases, with 9 bases between. The CDR3 reads CASSQDPDIYGYTF. For the CDR3, the DNA is TGCGCCAGCAGCCAAGATCCAGATATCTATGGCTACACCTTC.

This chain's CDR3 is CASSLEDTSNTGELFF. CDR3 nucleotide sequence: TGTGCCAGCAGCTTGGAGGACACCTCGAACACCGGGGAGCTGTTTTTT. The chain is built from TRBV5-4 and TRBJ2-2, with a tentative D call TRBD1 (5 bases). Germline assignment: CDR1 SGHNT and CDR2 YYREEE (reference sequence). The V and J ends lost 0 bases and 0 bases respectively, with 9 bases between them. CDR3 length: 16 residues.

V and J are TRBV28 and TRBJ2-7, with D unclear. Deletions cut 3 bases from V and 7 bases from J, with 10 bases between. Germline CDR1 is MDHEN and CDR2 is SYDVKM. The CDR3 totals 12 residues. The chain's CDR3 is CASSFRLDEQYF. The CDR3 coding sequence is TGTGCCAGCAGTTTCCGTTTGGATGAGCAGTACTTC.

The sample holds one count of this clone. This chain joins TRBV2 and TRBJ1-2, with no clear D. Trimming stripped 3 bases from V and 8 bases from J, with 22 bases between. Per the germline V gene, CDR1 is SNHLY and CDR2 is FYNNEI. The CDR3 length is 16 residues. CDR3: CASSDSALEPYEGYTF. The CDR3 nucleotides are TGTGCCAGCAGTGACAGCGCATTAGAACCCTATGAAGGCTACACCTTC.

In this sample, this clone turned up once. The CDR3 DNA sequence: TGCGCCAGCAGCCACCTGTCAGGCCTTAACTATGGCTACACCTTC. As protein: CASSHLSGLNYGYTF. This chain joins TRBV4-1 and TRBJ1-2, with unresolved D. The CDR3 has 15 residues. Germline V gives CDR1 MGHRA, CDR2 YSYEKL. V was clipped by 3 bases and J by 1 base, with 12 bases between them.

A word on this clone: One junction end disagrees with the germline gene, perhaps due to a read error. The chain is built from TRBV20-1 and TRBJ1-1, with a tentative D call TRBD1 (5 bases). Germline values: CDR1 DFQATT, CDR2 SNEGSKA (reference sequence). The CDR3 length is 8 residues. The CDR3 DNA follows: TGCAGTGCTTGGGACGGGTACTTT. Translated: CSAWDGYF.

For this clone: Different DNA sequences within this sample yield the same CDR3. The genes are TRBV5-1 and TRBJ1-1; tentatively, D is TRBD1 (5 bases). Trimming took off 0 bases at V and 4 bases at J, with 10 bases between the two ends. The germline V gene encodes CDR1 SGHRS and CDR2 YFSETQ. This CDR3 spans 14 amino acids. For the CDR3, the DNA is TGCGCCAGCAGCTTGGGGCGGGGACCCACTGAAGCTTTCTTT. Translated, it gives CASSLGRGPTEAFF. The full variable domain, with the rest looked up from reference TRBV5-1 and TRBJ1-1, is KAGVTQTPRYLIKTRGQQVTLSCSPISGHRSVSWYQQTPGQGLQFLFEYFSETQRNKGNFPGRFSGRQFSNSRSEMNVSTLELGDSALYLCASSLGRGPTEAFFGQGTRLTVV.

This clone was recorded a few times. Other DNA sequences within the sample encode an identical CDR3. The rearrangement uses TRBV4-1 and TRBJ2-7; D gene ambiguous. Trimming left V 0 bases short and J 2 bases short, with 5 bases between. The CDR3 spans 13 residues. Germline V CDR1 and CDR2: MGHRA, YSYEKL. The chain's CDR3 is CASSQDLAYEQYF. The CDR3 DNA sequence: TGCGCCAGCAGCCAAGATCTAGCCTACGAGCAGTACTTC.

V is TRBV6-5 and J is TRBJ1-2; D remains unclear. Germline V gives CDR1 MNHEY, CDR2 SVGAGI. V lost 2 bases and J lost 2, with 9 bases in between. CDR3 length: 14 amino acids. In DNA, the CDR3 is TGTGCCAGCAGTTACGGTTCTCAGAACTATGGCTACACCTTC. Translation gives CASSYGSQNYGYTF.

The rearrangement uses TRBV5-4 and TRBJ2-7; tentatively, D is TRBD1 or TRBD2 (7 bases each). CDR1 and CDR2 from the germline V gene are SGHNT and YYREEE (reference sequence). This CDR3 is built from 15 residues. Trimming left V 4 bases short and J 1 base short, with 15 bases between. The chain's CDR3 is CASSMRQGGSYEQYF. The CDR3, as DNA: TGTGCCAGCAGCATGAGACAGGGAGGGTCCTACGAGCAGTACTTC.

The rearrangement joins TRBV4-1 to TRBJ1-3, with D maybe TRBD1 (6 bases). Germline V gives CDR1 MGHRA, CDR2 YSYEKL. The CDR3 runs to 14 residues. V lost 4 bases and J lost 7, with 14 bases in between. The CDR3 region has the DNA TGCGCCAGCAGCCCAGGGGTCAGGGGCAACACCATATATTTT. This codes for CASSPGVRGNTIYF.

CDR3 amino acids: CAIRGGGNQPQHF. DNA of the CDR3: TGTGCCATCAGGGGCGGAGGCAATCAGCCCCAGCATTTT. The rearrangement links TRBV10-3 to TRBJ1-5; unclear D gene. The germline CDR1 and CDR2 sequences are ENHRY and SYGVKD. V was trimmed by 6 bases and J by 2 bases, leaving 8 bases between them. This CDR3 spans 13 amino acids.

The gene calls are TRBV28 and TRBJ2-1; no clear D. This CDR3 has 12 amino acids. Per the germline V gene, CDR1 is MDHEN and CDR2 is SYDVKM. V lost 4 bases to trimming and J lost 8 bases, with 9 bases between them. DNA for the CDR3: TGTGCCAGCAGTTCCAGAATGGATGAGCAGTTCTTC. Translating it yields CASSSRMDEQFF.

J is TRBJ1-1 and V is TRBV7-9; D perhaps matches TRBD1 (5 bases). Germline CDR1 SEHNR, CDR2 FQNEAQ (reference sequence). The CDR3 is made up of 14 amino acids. The V and J ends lost 4 bases and 5 bases respectively, with 14 bases between them. Written as DNA, the CDR3 is TGTGCCAGCAGCTATGGATCGGGGGGTACTGAAGCTTTCTTT. This sequence encodes CASSYGSGGTEAFF.

The rearrangement uses TRBV6-5 and TRBJ2-3; D is ambiguous. CDR1 and CDR2 from the germline V gene are MNHEY and SVGAGI. This CDR3 spans 12 amino acids. Trimming took 6 bases from V and 2 from J, leaving 6 bases between them. CDR3: CASRGLTDTQYF. The CDR3 DNA reads as TGTGCCAGCAGGGGCCTCACAGATACGCAGTATTTT.

The rearrangement uses TRBV6-1 and TRBJ2-7, with TRBD2 identical over 10 bases. Germline values: CDR1 MNHNS, CDR2 SASEGT. This CDR3 comprises 19 residues. V was pared by 1 base and J by 1 base, with 13 bases of the junction left unmatched. The CDR3: CASSEELRGAGGPSYEQYF. In DNA, the CDR3 is TGTGCCAGCAGTGAAGAGTTAAGGGGAGCGGGAGGGCCGTCCTACGAGCAGTACTTC.

J is TRBJ1-2 and V is TRBV7-9; weak D call: TRBD1 (6 bases). There are 16 residues in the CDR3. Germline V gives CDR1 SEHNR, CDR2 FQNEAQ (reference sequence). Trimming left V 5 bases short and J 2 bases short, with 18 bases between. CDR3 in DNA: TGTGCCAGCAGCACACCGGGACACGAATTGAACTATGGCTACACCTTC. Translating it yields CASSTPGHELNYGYTF.

V gene TRBV2 combines with J gene TRBJ2-7; D possibly corresponds to TRBD2 (5 bases). Germline-derived CDR1 and CDR2 are SNHLY and FYNNEI. CDR3 length: 14 amino acids. The ends were cut back, 6 bases at V and 7 bases at J, with 19 bases in the middle. The CDR3 region has the DNA TGTGCCAGCAGAAAAGCATCGGACCCGGGAGAGCAGTACTTC. This gives the protein CASRKASDPGEQYF.

Remarks on this clone: This sample also contains other DNA sequences that code for the same CDR3. This CDR3 is CASSLSGQGSQPQHF. The CDR3 DNA reads as TGTGCCAGCAGTTTATCGGGACAGGGATCCCAGCCCCAGCATTTT. V usage is TRBV28 and J usage is TRBJ1-5, with 9 nucleotides matching TRBD1. Trimming removed 1 base from V and 7 bases from J; junction bases left unmatched: 5. The CDR3 is 15 residues long. Germline V CDR1 and CDR2: MDHEN, SYDVKM.

A remark on this clone: The same CDR3 also results from other DNA sequences found in this sample. The CDR3 is CASSAGPSTDTQYF. The DNA of the CDR3 is TGCGCCAGCTCCGCGGGGCCAAGCACAGATACGCAGTATTTT. The chain combines TRBV4-1 with TRBJ2-3, with TRBD2 as a possible D gene (6 bases). Germline loops: CDR1 MGHRA, CDR2 YSYEKL. Trimming cost V 8 bases and J 0 bases, with 12 bases left between them. CDR3 length: 14 residues.

This clone was seen a single time. The chain uses TRBV13 and TRBJ2-1; the match to TRBD2 covers 9 bases. The CDR3 runs 14 residues. Germline V gene sequence: CDR1 PRHDT, CDR2 FYEKMQ (reference sequence). With V trimmed by 7 bases and J by 8 bases, 9 bases remained unmatched. CDR3 nucleotide sequence: TGTGCCAGCAAGGTAATAGCGGGAGAGGATGAGCAGTTCTTC. Translated, it gives CASKVIAGEDEQFF.

As for this clone: The same CDR3 is also encoded by other DNA sequences in this sample. The rearrangement joins TRBV30 to TRBJ1-4; 7 bases fit TRBD1. The ends lost 1 base at V and 7 bases at J; junction bases unmatched: 6. The germline CDR1 and CDR2 sequences are GTSNPN and SVGIG (reference sequence). The CDR3 sequence is 14 residues long. The CDR3 protein is CAWSAGQGGEKLFF. CDR3 DNA sequence: TGTGCCTGGAGTGCGGGGCAGGGGGGTGAAAAACTGTTTTTT. Filled out from reference TRBV30 and TRBJ1-4, the complete variable domain reads SQTIHQWPATLVQPVGSPLSLECTVEGTSNPNLYWYRQAAGRGLQLLFYSVGIGQISSEVPQNLSASRPQDRQFILSSKKLLLSDSGFYLCAWSAGQGGEKLFFGSGTQLSVL.

The chain is built from TRBV2 and TRBJ2-1; perhaps D is TRBD1 or TRBD2 (5 bases each). Germline CDR1 reads SNHLY; CDR2 reads FYNNEI. The V end was cut by 4 bases, the J end by 0 bases, with 10 bases between. CDR3 size: 15 residues. CDR3 protein: CASSGDQSSYNEQFF. The CDR3 DNA is TGTGCCAGCAGTGGGGACCAGAGCTCCTACAATGAGCAGTTCTTC. The full variable domain, completed using reference TRBV2 and TRBJ2-1, is EPEVTQTPSHQVTQMGQEVILRCVPISNHLYFYWYRQILGQKVEFLVSFYNNEISEKSEIFDDQFSVERPDGSNFTLKIRSTKLEDSAMYFCASSGDQSSYNEQFFGPGTRLTVL.

CDR3 sequence: CARVGNTEAFF. Written as DNA, the CDR3 is TGTGCCAGGGTGGGGAACACTGAAGCTTTCTTT. The rearrangement links TRBV11-3 to TRBJ1-1, with D uncertain. The CDR3 spans 11 residues. V lost 9 bases and J 1 base, leaving 6 bases between the germline ends. Germline V gives CDR1 SGHNT, CDR2 YENEEA.

The chain links TRBV30 to TRBJ1-2; 9 bases map to TRBD1. Trimming at V came to 1 base and at J to 3 bases, leaving 3 bases not matched to a gene. The CDR3 loop spans 14 amino acids. The germline V gene encodes CDR1 GTSNPN and CDR2 SVGIG (reference sequence). CDR3 DNA: TGTGCCTGGAGTGGAAGGGACAGGGACTATGGCTACACCTTC. Protein product: CAWSGRDRDYGYTF.

This clone was picked up one time. The V and J genes are TRBV4-3 and TRBJ2-1; no reliable D call. Trimming stripped 2 bases from V and 6 bases from J, with 8 bases between. This CDR3 comprises 13 residues. Germline loops: CDR1 LGHNA, CDR2 YSLEER. CDR3 DNA sequence: TGCGCCAGCAGCCAATTTGAGACCAATGAGCAGTTCTTC. This translates into CASSQFETNEQFF.